The next 29 T cell receptor beta chains were all read from a single sample in a study of blood T cell repertoires in COVID-19. Sequenced by immunoSEQ multiplex PCR; TCRdb stores in-frame clones only, minus some. The sample contains 320,000 or so clones, roughly nine tenths of which appear only once. Material for sequencing was PBMCs or T cells enriched from blood (not recorded which). These receptors were collected from a man in his sixties who had recovered from COVID-19.

V gene TRBV1 combines with J gene TRBJ2-1; no DNA check was done on the table's D call, TRBD2. TRBV1 is a pseudogene. There are 22 residues in the CDR3. This CDR3 reads CTSSRTGGLAGTDWVPYNEQFF. In DNA, the CDR3 is TGCACCAGCAGTAGGACAGGGGGACTAGCGGGTACTGACTGGGTCCCCTACAATGAGCAGTTCTTC.

The chain combines TRBV9 with TRBJ1-3; TRBD1 is a possible D gene (6 bases). This CDR3 has 16 amino acids. Germline values: CDR1 SGDLS, CDR2 YYNGEE. V lost 7 bases to trimming and J lost 0 bases, with 17 bases between them. CDR3 nucleotide sequence: TGTGCCAGCGGGAGGGGGGCCCACATCTCTGGAAACACCATATATTTT. Protein: CASGRGAHISGNTIYF.

The V call is TRBV12-3 or TRBV12-4, the J call TRBJ2-5; 8 bases fit TRBD2. This CDR3 contains 13 residues. The V and J ends lost 7 bases and 9 bases, in that order; junction bases with no gene match: 10. The CDR3 reads CASTHRAGGPQYF. As DNA, the CDR3 is TGTGCCAGCACCCACAGGGCGGGAGGACCCCAGTACTTC.

The chain joins TRBV11-2 to TRBJ2-3; D perhaps matches TRBD1 (5 bases). The ends were cut back, 5 bases at V and 4 bases at J, with 19 bases in the middle. In germline, CDR1 is SGHAT, CDR2 FQNNGV. CDR3 length: 16 residues. Here the CDR3 DNA reads TGTGCCAGCAGCCCGTTAACACAGGTTGACGCAGATACGCAGTATTTT. It specifies CASSPLTQVDADTQYF.

A remark on this clone: Other DNA sequences within the sample encode an identical CDR3. This chain uses TRBV7-3 with TRBJ2-5; 9 positions match TRBD1. Losses at the gene ends were 4 bases for V and 5 bases for J; bases not matched to a gene: 2. Germline V lookup: CDR1 SGHTA, CDR2 FQGTGA. There are 13 residues in the CDR3. CDR3 loop: CASSSDRGETQYF. DNA for the CDR3: TGTGCCAGCAGCTCCGACAGGGGGGAGACCCAGTACTTC. Looking up the rest from reference TRBV7-3 and TRBJ2-5 gives the full variable domain: GAGVSQTPSNKVTEKGKYVELRCDPISGHTALYWYRQSLGQGPEFLIYFQGTGAADDSGLPNDRFFAVRPEGSVSTLKIQRTERGDSAVYLCASSSDRGETQYFGPGTRLLVL.

The chain combines TRBV5-8 with TRBJ1-5; tentatively, D is TRBD1 (5 bases). The V end lost 1 base, the J end lost 4 bases, and 6 bases lay between the germline ends. CDR3 length equals 13 residues. The germline CDR1 and CDR2 sequences are SGHTS and YDEGEE. The CDR3 reads CASSLRGNQPQHF. CDR3 nucleotides: TGTGCCAGCAGCTTGAGGGGAAATCAGCCCCAGCATTTT.

In its sample, this clone was seen once. J is TRBJ2-7 and V is TRBV28; 7 bases match TRBD2. Germline CDR1 and CDR2: MDHEN and SYDVKM. V shed 5 bases and J 2 bases; nucleotides not matched to a gene: 6. This CDR3 region has 14 residues. The CDR3 is CASSRGDRAYEQYF. In DNA, the CDR3 is TGTGCCAGCAGTCGGGGGGACCGGGCCTACGAGCAGTACTTC.

The chain uses TRBV19 and TRBJ2-1, with 9 bases identical to TRBD2. The J segment lost 7 bases and the V segment lost 6 bases, leaving 13 bases of the junction unmatched. Germline V CDR1 and CDR2: LNHDA, SQIVND (reference sequence). The CDR3 consists of 16 residues. The DNA of the CDR3 is TGTGCCAGTAGCCCCATAGAGCGGGGGGCGGGGAATGAGCAGTTCTTC. Amino acids: CASSPIERGAGNEQFF.

V is TRBV4-2 and J is TRBJ1-5; 7 positions agree with TRBD1. CDR3 size: 13 residues. Germline V gene lookup returns CDR1 LGHNA and CDR2 YNFKEQ. V dropped 6 bases and J dropped 3; count of bases not matched to a gene: 2. CDR3 DNA: TGTGCCAGCAGAGGGACAGTCAATCAGCCCCAGCATTTT. Translating it yields CASRGTVNQPQHF.

In regard to this clone: At the DNA level, this CDR3 is encoded by other sequences in the same sample as well. The CDR3 nucleotides are TGTGCCAGCAGCTTGGCAGGGACAGATACGCAGTATTTT. It translates to CASSLAGTDTQYF. The gene calls are TRBV5-4 and TRBJ2-3, with a possible D match to TRBD1 (5 bases). V lost 0 bases, J lost 3 bases, and 5 bases lay in between. The CDR3 consists of 13 residues. Germline V gives CDR1 SGHNT, CDR2 YYREEE (reference sequence).

V gene TRBV5-1 combines with J gene TRBJ2-5; 9 bases align to TRBD2. There are 15 residues in the CDR3. V shed 7 bases and J 4 bases; nucleotides not matched to a gene: 11. Germline loops: CDR1 SGHRS, CDR2 YFSETQ. The CDR3 here is CASVRSGRAGETQYF. As DNA, the CDR3 is TGCGCCAGCGTCCGTAGCGGGAGAGCGGGAGAGACCCAGTACTTC.

This clone has only one observation. The chain has TRBV6-4 and TRBJ2-2, with TRBD1 as a possible D gene (6 bases). V was trimmed by 5 bases and J by 6 bases, leaving 16 bases between them. CDR1 is MRHNA and CDR2 is SNTAGT in the germline V gene. The CDR3 loop spans 15 amino acids. CDR3 region: CASSKSRGDAGELFF. DNA for the CDR3: TGTGCCAGCAGTAAATCCAGGGGAGACGCCGGGGAGCTGTTTTTT.

The V and J genes are TRBV2 and TRBJ1-1; tentatively, D is TRBD1 (6 bases). The V end was cut by 8 bases, the J end by 1 base, with 11 bases between. There are 13 residues in the CDR3. Germline V gene data show CDR1 as SNHLY and CDR2 as FYNNEI. Here the CDR3 reads CASHTQGNTEAFF. CDR3 in DNA: TGTGCCAGCCACACACAGGGGAACACTGAAGCTTTCTTT.

The CDR3 DNA reads TGTGCCAGCACCGACTTGAACACCGGGGAGCTGTTTTTT. It codes for CASTDLNTGELFF. This chain connects TRBV7-3 to TRBJ2-2; D not certain. The V and J ends lost 7 bases and 1 base respectively, with 7 bases between them. Germline V lookup: CDR1 SGHTA, CDR2 FQGTGA. The CDR3 loop spans 13 amino acids.

The genes are TRBV5-1 and TRBJ2-7, with 10 nucleotides matching TRBD2. The CDR3 length is 15 residues. In germline, CDR1 is SGHRS, CDR2 YFSETQ. V gave up 6 bases and J gave up 0 bases; unmatched junction bases: 6. CDR3 nucleotide sequence: TGCGCCAGCAAGCGGGAGGGCGGGGTCTCCTACGAGCAGTACTTC. Translated, it gives CASKREGGVSYEQYF. Using reference TRBV5-1 and TRBJ2-7 for the parts outside the CDR3, the full variable domain is KAGVTQTPRYLIKTRGQQVTLSCSPISGHRSVSWYQQTPGQGLQFLFEYFSETQRNKGNFPGRFSGRQFSNSRSEMNVSTLELGDSALYLCASKREGGVSYEQYFGPGTRLTVT.

The chain is built from TRBV10-2 and TRBJ2-1; 11 bases align to TRBD2. The CDR3 sequence is 17 residues long. Germline V lookup: CDR1 WSHSY, CDR2 SAAADI. V shed 6 bases and J 4 bases; nucleotides not matched to a gene: 11. The CDR3 nucleotides are TGCGCCAGCAGCTTTTATTCGACTAGCGGGAATTACAATGAGCAGTTCTTC. Translating it yields CASSFYSTSGNYNEQFF.

The chain combines TRBV28 with TRBJ2-7; TRBD1 aligns across 7 bases. Germline trimming cut 5 bases from V and 3 bases from J; bases unmatched to any gene: 10. The germline gives CDR1 MDHEN, CDR2 SYDVKM. The CDR3 is 15 amino acids. As DNA, the CDR3 is TGTGCCAGCAGTGTACAGGGGTCGAGGAGCTACGAGCAGTACTTC. This codes for CASSVQGSRSYEQYF.

The genes are TRBV20-1 and TRBJ2-5; D is perhaps TRBD1 (6 bases). Trimming took off 3 bases at V and 4 bases at J, with 12 bases between the two ends. CDR1 is DFQATT, CDR2 SNEGSKA, per germline (reference sequence). The CDR3 is 13 residues long. Here the CDR3 reads CSASFTGRETQYF. DNA of the CDR3: TGCAGTGCTAGTTTCACAGGGCGAGAGACCCAGTACTTC.

Only one count was recorded for this clone. The CDR3, as DNA: TGCGCCAGCAGCCAGAGCCGGGACAGCGGTTCTGAAAAACTGTTTTTT. This sequence encodes CASSQSRDSGSEKLFF. The V call is TRBV4-3, the J call TRBJ1-4, with 7 nucleotides matching TRBD1. CDR1 is LGHNA, CDR2 YSLEER, per germline. After removal of 3 bases from V and 7 bases from J, the junction contained 11 bases not matched to a gene. The CDR3 spans 16 residues.

This sequence joins TRBV11-3 and TRBJ2-3, with D maybe TRBD2 (6 bases). The CDR3 is 15 amino acids. Germline lookup yields CDR1 SGHNT and CDR2 YENEEA. V was shortened by 4 bases and J by 3 bases, with 14 bases between the two germline ends. CDR3 nucleotide sequence: TGTGCCAGCAGCTCGGGACTCACCGGGACAGATACGCAGTATTTT. Its protein product is CASSSGLTGTDTQYF. Looking up the rest from reference TRBV11-3 and TRBJ2-3 gives the full variable domain: EAGVVQSPRYKIIEKKQPVAFWCNPISGHNTLYWYLQNLGQGPELLIRYENEEAVDDSQLPKDRFSAERLKGVDSTLKIQPAELGDSAVYLCASSSGLTGTDTQYFGPGTRLTVL.

The chain uses TRBV15 and TRBJ2-1; TRBD1 agrees at 8 bases. The CDR3 has 15 amino acids. Germline CDR1 reads LNHNV; CDR2 reads YYDKDF (reference sequence). V gave up 3 bases and J gave up 2 bases; unmatched junction bases: 3. In DNA form, the CDR3 reads TGTGCCACCAGCAGCGGGACAGGAGCCTACAATGAGCAGTTCTTC. It codes for CATSSGTGAYNEQFF. Using reference TRBV15 and TRBJ2-1 for the parts outside the CDR3, the full variable domain is DAMVIQNPRYQVTQFGKPVTLSCSQTLNHNVMYWYQQKSSQAPKLLFHYYDKDFNNEADTPDNFQSRRPNTSFCFLDIRSPGLGDTAMYLCATSSGTGAYNEQFFGPGTRLTVL.

On this clone itself: The junction differs from germline at one of its ends, possibly a read error. The chain joins TRBV7-7 to TRBJ2-1; 15 bases match TRBD2. CDR1 is SSHAT and CDR2 is FNYEAQ in the germline V gene (reference sequence). This CDR3 region has 16 residues. In DNA, the CDR3 is TGTGCTAGCAGCTTAGCGGGACTAGCGGGGGGCAATGAGCAGTTCTTC. Translated, it gives CASSLAGLAGGNEQFF.

The chain links TRBV5-1 to TRBJ1-6; D is possibly TRBD1 (5 bases). The CDR3 covers 15 residues. Trimming stripped 1 base from V and 9 bases from J, with 14 bases between. The germline gives CDR1 SGHRS, CDR2 YFSETQ. The CDR3 DNA reads TGCGCCAGCAGCTTGCTGGGCAGGGAAGCTTCACCCCTCCACTTT. It specifies CASSLLGREASPLHF.

This rearrangement joins TRBV7-9 to TRBJ2-1; 7 nucleotides align to TRBD2. Germline CDR1 SEHNR, CDR2 FQNEAQ (reference sequence). J was trimmed by 8 bases and V by 1 base; bases with no gene match: 5. The CDR3 extends over 14 amino acids. The chain's CDR3 is CASSLDGTIDEQFF. In nucleotides, the CDR3 is TGTGCCAGCAGCTTAGATGGGACTATCGATGAGCAGTTCTTC.

The chain employs TRBV18 and TRBJ1-5, with D tentatively TRBD1 (5 bases). The germline CDR1 and CDR2 sequences are KGHSH and LQKENI. The V and J ends lost 4 bases and 2 bases respectively, with 18 bases between them. The CDR3 is 17 residues long. Here the CDR3 DNA reads TGTGCCAGCTCACAATCCGGGGGTGGGATCGGCAATCAGCCCCAGCATTTT. It specifies CASSQSGGGIGNQPQHF. The full variable domain, rest sourced from reference TRBV18 and TRBJ1-5, is NAGVMQNPRHLVRRRGQEARLRCSPMKGHSHVYWYRQLPEEGLKFMVYLQKENIIDESGMPKERFSAEFPKEGPSILRIQQVVRGDSAAYFCASSQSGGGIGNQPQHFGDGTRLSIL.

V is TRBV19 and J is TRBJ2-5; TRBD1 is a possible D gene (6 bases). There are 16 residues in the CDR3. Germline loops: CDR1 LNHDA, CDR2 SQIVND (reference sequence). Trimming took off 5 bases at V and 1 base at J, with 17 bases between the two ends. CDR3 DNA: TGTGCCAGTAGTCCTAGCCCGGGACACTCCCAAGAGACCCAGTACTTC. It translates to CASSPSPGHSQETQYF.

The chain carries TRBV10-3 and TRBJ2-7; 7 positions match TRBD1. V lost 4 bases to trimming and J lost 5 bases; unmatched junction nucleotides: 5. CDR1 and CDR2 from the germline V gene are ENHRY and SYGVKD. There are 13 residues in the CDR3. Written as DNA, the CDR3 is TGTGCCATCAGTGGACAGGGTAACCACGAGCAGTACTTC. This gives the protein CAISGQGNHEQYF.

The rearrangement uses TRBV21-1 and TRBJ2-7; the D call TRBD1 from the table was never checked on the DNA. TRBV21-1 is recorded as a pseudogene. CDR3 length equals 13 residues. The CDR3 DNA follows: TGTGCCAGCAGCAAAGCGCAGGGCCACGAGCAGTACTTC. Translated, it gives CASSKAQGHEQYF.

This rearrangement joins TRBV5-4 to TRBJ2-5; D might be TRBD1 (6 bases). Germline V gene data show CDR1 as SGHNT and CDR2 as YYREEE (reference sequence). The CDR3 runs to 17 residues. The V gene lost 0 bases and the J gene lost 5 bases, with 20 bases spanning the gap. The CDR3: CASSLEGWGLSGETQYF. CDR3 bases: TGTGCCAGCAGCTTGGAGGGATGGGGGCTAAGTGGGGAGACCCAGTACTTC.